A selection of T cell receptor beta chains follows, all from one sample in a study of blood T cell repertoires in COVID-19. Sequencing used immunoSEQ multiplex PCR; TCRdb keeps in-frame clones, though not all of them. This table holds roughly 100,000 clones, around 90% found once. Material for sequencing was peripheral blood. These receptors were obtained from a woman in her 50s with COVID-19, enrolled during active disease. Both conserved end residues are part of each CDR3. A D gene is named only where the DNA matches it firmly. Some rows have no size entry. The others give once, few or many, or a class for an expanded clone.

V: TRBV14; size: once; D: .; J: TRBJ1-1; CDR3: CASSLSMNTEAFF; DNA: TGTGCCAGCAGCCTGTCAATGAACACTGAAGCTTTCTTT
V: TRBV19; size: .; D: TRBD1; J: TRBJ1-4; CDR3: CASRDRAANEKLFF; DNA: TGTGCCAGTAGAGACAGGGCGGCTAATGAAAAACTGTTTTTT
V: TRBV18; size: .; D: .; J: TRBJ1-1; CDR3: CASSPQEGMNTEAFF; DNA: TGTGCCAGCTCACCCCAGGAGGGGATGAACACTGAAGCTTTCTTT
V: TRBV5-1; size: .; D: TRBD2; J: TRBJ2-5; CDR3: CASRVAGADQETQYF; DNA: TGCGCCAGCCGAGTAGCGGGGGCGGACCAAGAGACCCAGTACTTC
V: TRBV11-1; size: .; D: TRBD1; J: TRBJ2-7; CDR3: CASSRDRAYEQYF; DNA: TGTGCCAGCAGCCGGGACAGGGCGTACGAGCAGTACTTC
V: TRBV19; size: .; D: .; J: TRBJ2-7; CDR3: CASSRGGAAYEQYF; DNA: TGTGCCAGTAGTAGGGGGGGGGCGGCCTACGAGCAGTACTTC
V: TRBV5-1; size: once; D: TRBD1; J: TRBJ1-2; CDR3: CASSSRQGRYGYTF; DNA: TGCGCCAGCAGTTCGAGACAGGGGCGCTATGGCTACACCTTC
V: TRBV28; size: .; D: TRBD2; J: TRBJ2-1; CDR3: CASSLGLALNEQFF; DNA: TGTGCCAGCAGTTTAGGACTAGCGTTGAATGAGCAGTTCTTC
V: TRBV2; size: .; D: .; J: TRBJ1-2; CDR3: CASSAGASNYGYTF; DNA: TGTGCCAGCAGTGCAGGGGCGAGTAACTATGGCTACACCTTC
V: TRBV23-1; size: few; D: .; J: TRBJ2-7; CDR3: CASTGGRGRSEQYF; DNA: TGCGCCAGCACGGGGGGCAGGGGGCGCAGCGAGCAGTACTTC
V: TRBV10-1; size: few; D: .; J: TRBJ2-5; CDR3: CASSESRAQETQYF; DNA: TGCGCCAGCAGTGAGTCGAGGGCCCAAGAGACCCAGTACTTC
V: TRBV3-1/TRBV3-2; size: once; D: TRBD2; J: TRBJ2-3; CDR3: CASSQGLTSTTQYF; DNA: TGTGCCAGCAGCCAAGGTCTGACTAGCACTACGCAGTATTTT
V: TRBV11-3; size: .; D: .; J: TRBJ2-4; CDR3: CASSLLQGNLQYF; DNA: TGTGCCAGCAGCTTACTCCAGGGGAACCTTCAGTACTTC
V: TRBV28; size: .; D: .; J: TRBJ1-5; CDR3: CASNIRGLFNQPQHF; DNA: TGTGCCAGCAATATCAGGGGTCTATTCAATCAGCCCCAGCATTTT
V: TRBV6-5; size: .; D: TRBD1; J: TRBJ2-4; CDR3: CASSYAGQADQYF; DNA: TGTGCCAGCAGTTACGCGGGACAGGCGGATCAGTACTTC
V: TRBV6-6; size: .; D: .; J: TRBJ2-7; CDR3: CASSLTGSGEQYF; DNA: TGTGCCAGCAGCCTTACAGGGTCCGGCGAGCAGTACTTC
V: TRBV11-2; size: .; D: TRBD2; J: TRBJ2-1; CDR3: CASSLERGGRNEQFF; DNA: TGTGCCAGCAGCTTAGAACGGGGGGGCCGGAATGAGCAGTTCTTC
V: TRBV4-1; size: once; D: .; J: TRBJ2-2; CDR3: CASSRGRMDTGELFF; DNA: TGCGCCAGCAGCCGAGGTAGGATGGACACCGGGGAGCTGTTTTTT
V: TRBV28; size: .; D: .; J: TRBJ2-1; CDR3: CASSSGQRQFF; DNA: TGTGCCAGCAGTTCCGGACAGCGACAGTTCTTC
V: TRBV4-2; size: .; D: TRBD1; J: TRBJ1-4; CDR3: CASSLQTGGGEKLFF; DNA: TGTGCCAGCAGCCTTCAGACAGGGGGCGGTGAAAAACTGTTTTTT
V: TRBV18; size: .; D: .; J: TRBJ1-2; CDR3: CASSPLQGQIYGYTF; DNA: TGTGCCAGCTCACCACTCCAGGGTCAGATCTATGGCTACACCTTC
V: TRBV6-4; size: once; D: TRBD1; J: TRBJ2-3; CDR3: CASSDSHDRVVSDTQYF; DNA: TGTGCCAGCAGTGACTCCCACGACAGGGTAGTTTCAGATACGCAGTATTTT
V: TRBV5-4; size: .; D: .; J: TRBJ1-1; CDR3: CACRRGNTEAFF; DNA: TGTGCCTGTCGGAGGGGCAACACTGAAGCTTTCTTT
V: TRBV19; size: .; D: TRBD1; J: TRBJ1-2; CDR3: CASSPGQSNYGYTF; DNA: TGTGCCAGTAGTCCGGGACAGAGCAACTATGGCTACACCTTC
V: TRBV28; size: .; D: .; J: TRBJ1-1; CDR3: CASSLAPYPTGEAFF; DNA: TGTGCCAGCAGTTTGGCCCCTTACCCCACAGGGGAAGCTTTCTTT
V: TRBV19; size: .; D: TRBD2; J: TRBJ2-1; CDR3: CASSIEIGGTGNEQFF; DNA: TGTGCCAGTAGTATAGAAATCGGGGGGACTGGCAATGAGCAGTTCTTC
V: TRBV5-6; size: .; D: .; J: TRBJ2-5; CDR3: CASSPLDKEETQYF; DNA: TGTGCCAGCAGCCCTCTGGACAAAGAAGAGACCCAGTACTTC
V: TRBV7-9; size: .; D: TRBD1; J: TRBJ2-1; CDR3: CASSLAGGSGNEQFF; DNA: TGTGCCAGCAGCTTAGCAGGGGGCTCGGGGAATGAGCAGTTCTTC
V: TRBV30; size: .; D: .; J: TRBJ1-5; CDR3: CAWSVAGSGQPQHF; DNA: TGTGCCTGGAGTGTAGCAGGGTCAGGGCAGCCCCAGCATTTT
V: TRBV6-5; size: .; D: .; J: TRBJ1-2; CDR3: CASSSIRDPGGYTF; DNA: TGTGCCAGCAGTTCCATCAGGGATCCTGGTGGCTACACCTTC
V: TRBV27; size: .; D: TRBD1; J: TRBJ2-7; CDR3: CASSPTGSFSYEQYF; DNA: TGTGCCAGCAGCCCGACAGGGTCCTTTTCCTACGAGCAGTACTTC
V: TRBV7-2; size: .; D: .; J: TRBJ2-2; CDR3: CASSLVGGMNTGELFF; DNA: TGTGCCAGCAGCTTAGTTGGGGGGATGAACACCGGGGAGCTGTTTTTT
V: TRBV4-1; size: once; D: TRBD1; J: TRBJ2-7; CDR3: CASSQWQGQGPYEQYF; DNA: TGCGCCAGCAGCCAGTGGCAGGGACAGGGACCCTACGAGCAGTACTTC
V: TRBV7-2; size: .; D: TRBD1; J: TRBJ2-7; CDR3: CASSLQGATYEQYF; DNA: TGTGCCAGCAGCTTACAGGGGGCAACGTACGAGCAGTACTTC
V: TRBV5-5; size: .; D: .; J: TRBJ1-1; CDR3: CASSLWGQTDTEAFF; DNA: TGTGCCAGCAGCTTATGGGGCCAAACGGACACTGAAGCTTTCTTT
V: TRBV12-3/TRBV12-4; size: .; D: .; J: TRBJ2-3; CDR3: CASSFQGDTQYF; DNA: TGTGCCAGCAGTTTTCAGGGAGATACGCAGTATTTT